The rows below give T cell receptor beta chains drawn from one sample of a study of shared clonotypes between healthy human individuals. The method was immunoSEQ multiplex PCR; TCRdb's version includes in-frame clones alone and lacks a portion of them. The sample contains 550,000 to 800,000 clones, 90% of which appear only once. The source material was memory CD8+ T cells from PBMCs. The receptors shown here come from a man younger than 35 in good health. Some clones in this sample may be carry-over from other donors' samples. The CDR3 runs from the conserved cysteine through the conserved F or W. D genes are given only for firm matches. Size tells how often a clone was seen (once, few, many) or the class of an expanded clone, and some rows leave it out.

v_call,j_call,d_call,clone_size,cdr3_nt,cdr3_aa
TRBV6-1,TRBJ1-2,-,-,TGTGCCAGCAGTAATAGGTCCAGGGTCTATGGCTACACCTTC,CASSNRSRVYGYTF
TRBV5-1,TRBJ2-2,-,many,TGCGCCAGCAGCTTTAATCAGGGTGGAACAGACGGGGAGCTGTTTTTT,CASSFNQGGTDGELFF
TRBV7-9,TRBJ2-1,TRBD2,-,TGTGCCAGCAGCTTAGCGTTACTAGGAGGGAGGGATGAGCAGTTCTTC,CASSLALLGGRDEQFF
TRBV7-9,TRBJ2-2,-,-,TGTGCCAGCAGCCCGCTCCCGGGACAGAACACCGGGGAGCTGTTTTTT,CASSPLPGQNTGELFF
TRBV29-1,TRBJ2-7,TRBD1,-,TGCAGCGTTTCGCCAGGGGGCTACGAGCAGTACTTC,CSVSPGGYEQYF
TRBV6-5,TRBJ1-1,-,few,TGTGCCAGCAGACCGGACATCCGGAACACTGAAGCTTTCTTT,CASRPDIRNTEAFF
TRBV7-9,TRBJ1-6,TRBD1,-,TGTGCCACCACAGGGGGCAATAATTCACCCCTCCACTTT,CATTGGNNSPLHF
TRBV15,TRBJ2-7,-,-,TGTGCCACCAGCAGAGGACAGAATGAGCAGTACTTC,CATSRGQNEQYF
TRBV28,TRBJ2-7,-,-,TGTGCCAGCAGACCGGAACAGGGACCCTACGAGCAGTACTTC,CASRPEQGPYEQYF
TRBV4-1,TRBJ1-4,TRBD1,-,TGCGCCAGCAGCCTAAGGCCTGCAGGGGGCATCCCGGCAACTAATGAAAAACTGTTTTTT,CASSLRPAGGIPATNEKLFF
TRBV27,TRBJ2-7,-,-,TGTGCCAGCAGTCCAGTACAGGGCTACGAGCAGTACTTC,CASSPVQGYEQYF
TRBV5-1,TRBJ2-1,TRBD2,-,TGCGCCAGCAGCTTGGAGTGGAGCGGGAGTCCCCGGGCCTACAATGAGCAGTTCTTC,CASSLEWSGSPRAYNEQFF
TRBV12-5,TRBJ2-7,TRBD1,-,TGTGCTAGTGGTTTGTTCGGGACAGCTACCTACGAGCAGTACTTC,CASGLFGTATYEQYF
TRBV5-6,TRBJ2-7,TRBD1,-,TGTGCCAGCAGCGGAATAGGGACAGGGACGTCCTACGAGCAGTACTTC,CASSGIGTGTSYEQYF
TRBV4-3,TRBJ2-1,TRBD2,-,TGCGCCAGCAGCCAAGATAGTCGCGGGGGACCTTACAATGAGCAGTTCTTC,CASSQDSRGGPYNEQFF
TRBV27,TRBJ1-2,-,once,TGTGCCAGCAGTTTATCCCCGGTGGGGGGGCGGATCTATGGCTACACCTTC,CASSLSPVGGRIYGYTF
TRBV7-2,TRBJ2-5,-,-,TGTGCCAGCAGCGACCTACACAGGGGGGGGCAAGAGACCCAGTACTTC,CASSDLHRGGQETQYF
TRBV28,TRBJ2-1,TRBD2,-,TGTGCCGCCGGAGCGGGAGAGGATTACAATGAGCAGTTCTTC,CAAGAGEDYNEQFF
TRBV30,TRBJ2-7,TRBD2,-,TGTGCCGCCCCGGGGGGAAGTAACGAGCAGTACTTC,CAAPGGSNEQYF
TRBV14,TRBJ1-1,-,-,TGTGCCAGCAGCCAGGCGGCGGGTTTCACTGAAGCTTTCTTT,CASSQAAGFTEAFF
TRBV27,TRBJ1-2,-,once,TGTGCCAGCAGTTTATCGAAAGGGCCCTATGGCTACACCTTC,CASSLSKGPYGYTF